These 15 T cell receptor beta chains share one sample of origin, sequenced in a study of vaccination and CD4 T cells after COVID-19. Their recognized antigens are unknown. Treatment here: roughly 10-day PBMC culture with coronavirus spike peptide pools or control peptides (ViraFEST assay). At the Johns Hopkins FTIC core, DNA taken from cultured CD4+ T cells was sequenced by way of the Oncomine TCR Beta short-read assay. TCRdb called the PCR reads again in MiXCR, with one record for every CDR3 protein. The data contain approximately 22,000 distinct CDR3 sequences, around 62% of them singletons. The sequencing input was CD4+ T cells from blood, cultured in vitro. Receptor source: a human donor who had recovered from COVID-19.

The V call is TRBV7-2, the J call TRBJ1-5; D is unresolved. The germline V gene encodes CDR1 SGHTA and CDR2 FQGNSA. The V end lost 2 bases, the J end lost 6 bases, and 8 bases lay between the germline ends. The CDR3 has 13 amino acids. CDR3 DNA sequence: TGTGCCAGCAGCTTAACGCCTGCTCAGCCCCAGCATTTT. This translates into CASSLTPAQPQHF.

The rearrangement joins TRBV10-2 to TRBJ2-1; TRBD2 matches at 10 bases. With 4 bases clipped from V and 9 bases from J, the junction kept 12 bases outside the gene matches. The CDR3 runs to 16 residues. Germline V lookup: CDR1 WSHSY, CDR2 SAAADI. The CDR3 nucleotides are TGCGCCAGCAGTGCCCCGGGTAGCGGGAGGACCGGTGAGCAGTTCTTC. Translation: CASSAPGSGRTGEQFF.

V is TRBV24-1 and J is TRBJ2-2; D is unclear. The CDR3 is 17 amino acids. V dropped 4 bases and J dropped 0 bases, with 14 bases sitting between them. Germline values: CDR1 KGHDR, CDR2 SFDVKD. CDR3 region: CATSEWAWQTNTGELFF. Here the CDR3 DNA reads TGTGCCACCAGTGAGTGGGCTTGGCAGACGAACACCGGGGAGCTGTTTTTT.

The chain employs TRBV27 and TRBJ2-1, with TRBD2 identical over 13 bases. Trimming took 5 bases from V and 1 from J; bases not matched to a gene: 2. The CDR3 is made up of 16 amino acids. Germline loops: CDR1 MNHEY, CDR2 SMNVEV (reference sequence). For the CDR3, the DNA is TGTGCCAGCAGTCAACTAGCGGGAGGGTCCTACAATGAGCAGTTCTTC. Translating gives CASSQLAGGSYNEQFF.

The chain recombines TRBV11-3 with TRBJ2-2; TRBD2 matches 14 bases. This CDR3 contains 17 residues. V lost 7 bases to trimming and J lost 7 bases; unmatched junction nucleotides: 11. Germline V gene lookup returns CDR1 SGHNT and CDR2 YENEEA. The CDR3 region is CASTLKGLAGEGGELFF. As DNA, the CDR3 is TGTGCCAGCACCCTTAAGGGACTAGCGGGAGAAGGCGGGGAGCTGTTTTTT.

This clonotype was detected once. The J gene is TRBJ1-3, the V gene TRBV29-1, with a possible D match to TRBD1 (5 bases). CDR3 length: 15 residues. The V gene lost 5 bases and the J gene lost 2 bases, with 16 bases spanning the gap. Germline CDR1 SQVTM, CDR2 ANQGSEA. The CDR3 DNA is TGCAGCGTTTTGGGGGGGGATCTTGCTGGAAACACCATATATTTT. This encodes CSVLGGDLAGNTIYF. The variable domain in full, with the rest retrieved from reference TRBV29-1 and TRBJ1-3, is SAVISQKPSRDICQRGTSLTIQCQVDSQVTMMFWYRQQPGQSLTLIATANQGSEATYESGFVIDKFPISRPNLTFSTLTVSNMSPEDSSIYLCSVLGGDLAGNTIYFGEGSWLTVV.

The chain joins TRBV6-2 or TRBV6-3 to TRBJ1-2, with 7 bases lining up with TRBD1. The CDR3 is 14 amino acids. V trimming: 6 bases; J trimming: 4 bases; junction bases outside the gene matches: 8. CDR1 is MNHEY and CDR2 is SVGEGT in the germline V gene. The CDR3 DNA sequence: TGTGCCAGCAGACCCCAGGGGGAGGTCTATGGCTACACCTTC. Translating it yields CASRPQGEVYGYTF.

CDR3 residues: CSAATGQGVLVNYGYTF. CDR3 nucleotide sequence: TGCAGTGCTGCCACCGGGCAGGGGGTATTGGTCAACTATGGCTACACCTTC. The V and J genes are TRBV20-1 and TRBJ1-2; the match to TRBD1 covers 7 bases. Germline-derived CDR1 and CDR2 are DFQATT and SNEGSKA (reference sequence). This CDR3 is built from 17 residues. J was trimmed by 2 bases and V by 5 bases; bases with no gene match: 17.

The rearrangement joins TRBV30 to TRBJ1-5; TRBD1 might be the D (5 bases). This CDR3 is built from 17 residues. Trimming cost V 0 bases and J 6 bases, with 21 bases left between them. Germline V gene lookup returns CDR1 GTSNPN and CDR2 SVGIG (reference sequence). CDR3 residues: CAWSVLPPWGGSQPQHF. As DNA, the CDR3 is TGTGCCTGGAGTGTACTGCCCCCCTGGGGCGGCAGTCAGCCCCAGCATTTT.

The rearrangement uses TRBV20-1 and TRBJ1-6; perhaps TRBD1 as D (6 bases). CDR3 length: 14 residues. Between the trimmed V and J ends, which lost 0 bases and 9 bases, there was a span of 12 bases. Germline assignment: CDR1 DFQATT and CDR2 SNEGSKA (reference sequence). Here the CDR3 DNA reads TGCAGTGCTAGAGATTGGGGGGCGTCTTCACCCCTCCACTTT. Its protein is CSARDWGASSPLHF.

The chain links TRBV20-1 to TRBJ2-5; D remains ambiguous. The CDR3 has 11 amino acids. Germline CDR1 reads DFQATT; CDR2 reads SNEGSKA (reference sequence). The V and J ends lost 8 bases and 2 bases respectively, with 9 bases between them. The CDR3 DNA reads TGCAGTCTGTGGATACAAGAGACCCAGTACTTC. Translating gives CSLWIQETQYF.

DNA of the CDR3: TGTGCCAGTAGTATCCGTCCCGTGGCGGGCTACGAGCAGTACTTC. Translating gives CASSIRPVAGYEQYF. The rearrangement links TRBV19 to TRBJ2-7; D might be TRBD2 (5 bases). Germline V CDR1 and CDR2: LNHDA, SQIVND (reference sequence). Trimming removed 3 bases from V and 3 bases from J, with 15 bases in between. The CDR3 loop spans 15 amino acids.

This clonotype was observed a few times. One end of the junction is discordant with germline, which a read error may explain. The V and J genes are TRBV10-1 and TRBJ2-3, with TRBD1 as a possible D gene (6 bases). The CDR3 is 13 residues long. Germline CDR1 is WNHNN and CDR2 is SYGVQD (reference sequence). This CDR3 reads CASSELGVRGEPF. The CDR3 DNA sequence: TGCGCCAGCAGTGAGTTGGGGGTCAGGGGTGAGCCTTTT.

This sequence joins TRBV7-2 and TRBJ2-5, with a weak D call TRBD2 (6 bases). V lost 1 base and J lost 6, with 12 bases in between. Germline values: CDR1 SGHTA, CDR2 FQGNSA. CDR3 length equals 14 residues. CDR3 nucleotide sequence: TGTGCCAGCAGCTTAGGGCCGGGAGCTCAGACCCAGTACTTC. Its protein is CASSLGPGAQTQYF.

The CDR3 DNA sequence: TGCAGTCCCCCAAGCTCCCAAACCCCCCAAGAGACCCAGTACTTC. Translation: CSPPSSQTPQETQYF. This rearrangement joins TRBV20-1 to TRBJ2-5, with D hard to call. CDR3 size: 15 residues. Germline lookup yields CDR1 DFQATT and CDR2 SNEGSKA (reference sequence). Trimming took 8 bases from V and 1 from J, leaving 20 bases between them.